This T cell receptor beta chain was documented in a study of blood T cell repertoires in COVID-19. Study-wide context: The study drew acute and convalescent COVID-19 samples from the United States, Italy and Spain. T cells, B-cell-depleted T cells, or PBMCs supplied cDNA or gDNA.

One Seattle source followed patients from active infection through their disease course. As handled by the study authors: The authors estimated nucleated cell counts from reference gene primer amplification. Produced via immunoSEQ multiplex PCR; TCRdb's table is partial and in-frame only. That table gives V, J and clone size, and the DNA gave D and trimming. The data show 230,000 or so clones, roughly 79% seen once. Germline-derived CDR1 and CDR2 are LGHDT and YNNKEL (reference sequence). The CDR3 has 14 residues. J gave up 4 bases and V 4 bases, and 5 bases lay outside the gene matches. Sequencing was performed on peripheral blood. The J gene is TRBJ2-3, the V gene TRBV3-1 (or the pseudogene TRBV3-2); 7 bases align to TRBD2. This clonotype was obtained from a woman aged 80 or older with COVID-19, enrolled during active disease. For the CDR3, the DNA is TGTGCCAGCAGCCGAACGACTAGCTCAGATACGCAGTATTTT. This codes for CASSRTTSSDTQYF.